The rows below give T cell receptor beta chains drawn from one sample of a study of graft-versus-host responses after intestinal transplantation. Produced via immunoSEQ multiplex PCR; TCRdb's table is partial and in-frame only. Here the sample spans tens of thousands of clones, roughly 82% being singletons. The antigens these receptors bind are not known. The sequencing here drew on unstimulated CD4+ T cells sorted from spleen or lymph node cells, taken before intestinal transplant. The receptors shown here come from a human donor who received an intestinal transplant. The CDR3 runs from the conserved cysteine through the conserved F or W. Each record gives: J gene, V gene, D gene, clone size, CDR3 protein, CDR3 DNA. A D gene is named only where the DNA matches it firmly. Clone size is not always given. Where it is, it says once, few, many or a class for expanded clones.

j_call: TRBJ2-7; v_call: TRBV5-1; d_call: TRBD2; clone_size: -; cdr3_aa: CASSLSGSMHEQYF; cdr3_nt: TGCGCCAGCAGCCTTAGCGGGAGTATGCACGAGCAGTACTTC
j_call: TRBJ2-1; v_call: TRBV28; d_call: TRBD2; clone_size: -; cdr3_aa: CASSFPGLADYNEQFF; cdr3_nt: TGTGCCAGCAGTTTCCCCGGACTAGCGGACTACAATGAGCAGTTCTTC
j_call: TRBJ2-5; v_call: TRBV29-1; d_call: TRBD2; clone_size: -; cdr3_aa: CSVAGLAGGPRETQYF; cdr3_nt: TGCAGCGTTGCGGGACTAGCGGGAGGGCCTCGGGAGACCCAGTACTTC
j_call: TRBJ2-6; v_call: TRBV5-6; d_call: -; clone_size: -; cdr3_aa: CASRPGNRSQSRANVLTF; cdr3_nt: TGTGCCAGCCGCCCAGGCAATAGGTCACAAAGTCGAGCCAACGTCCTGACTTTC
j_call: TRBJ1-2; v_call: TRBV14; d_call: -; clone_size: -; cdr3_aa: CASSPSTYGYTF; cdr3_nt: TGTGCCAGCAGCCCGTCCACCTATGGCTACACCTTC
j_call: TRBJ2-5; v_call: TRBV6-5; d_call: -; clone_size: -; cdr3_aa: CASSYSGALPQETQYF; cdr3_nt: TGTGCCAGCAGTTATTCCGGGGCCCTCCCTCAAGAGACCCAGTACTTC
j_call: TRBJ2-6; v_call: TRBV5-1; d_call: TRBD2; clone_size: -; cdr3_aa: CARSPGGGLYSGANVLTF; cdr3_nt: TGCGCCCGCAGCCCCGGGGGGGGGCTCTACTCTGGGGCCAACGTCCTGACTTTC
j_call: TRBJ1-4; v_call: TRBV28; d_call: -; clone_size: -; cdr3_aa: CASSFLDPNEKLFF; cdr3_nt: TGTGCCAGCAGTTTCTTAGACCCAAATGAAAAACTGTTTTTT
j_call: TRBJ1-2; v_call: TRBV6-5; d_call: TRBD1; clone_size: -; cdr3_aa: CASSEDRVRDGYTF; cdr3_nt: TGTGCCAGCAGTGAAGACAGGGTGAGGGATGGCTACACCTTC
j_call: TRBJ2-1; v_call: TRBV5-6; d_call: TRBD2; clone_size: once; cdr3_aa: CASSLGLAGGPGNEQFF; cdr3_nt: TGTGCCAGCAGCCTGGGACTAGCGGGAGGGCCGGGAAATGAGCAGTTCTTC
j_call: TRBJ2-5; v_call: TRBV4-2; d_call: TRBD1; clone_size: once; cdr3_aa: CASSQGGTVKETQYF; cdr3_nt: TGTGCCAGCAGCCAAGGGGGGACAGTAAAAGAGACCCAGTACTTC
j_call: TRBJ2-7; v_call: TRBV7-2; d_call: TRBD2; clone_size: -; cdr3_aa: CASSLGGLGGEQYF; cdr3_nt: TGTGCCAGCAGCTTAGGGGGACTAGGAGGGGAGCAGTACTTC
j_call: TRBJ2-2; v_call: TRBV10-1; d_call: -; clone_size: few; cdr3_aa: CASSDGPGELFF; cdr3_nt: TGCGCCAGCAGTGACGGGCCCGGGGAGCTGTTTTTT
j_call: TRBJ2-7; v_call: TRBV19; d_call: -; clone_size: -; cdr3_aa: CASSKGRNSYEQYF; cdr3_nt: TGTGCCAGTAGTAAAGGACGAAACTCCTACGAGCAGTACTTC
j_call: TRBJ2-5; v_call: TRBV9; d_call: TRBD2; clone_size: -; cdr3_aa: CASSVASGSRETQYF; cdr3_nt: TGTGCCAGCAGTGTTGCTAGCGGGAGTAGGGAGACCCAGTACTTC
j_call: TRBJ2-3; v_call: TRBV11-2; d_call: TRBD2; clone_size: -; cdr3_aa: CASSALAGGRLDTQYF; cdr3_nt: TGTGCCAGCAGCGCGCTAGCGGGGGGGAGGCTAGATACGCAGTATTTT
j_call: TRBJ2-3; v_call: TRBV7-9; d_call: -; clone_size: -; cdr3_aa: CASSFRGDTQYF; cdr3_nt: TGTGCCAGCAGCTTCAGGGGAGATACGCAGTATTTT
j_call: TRBJ2-3; v_call: TRBV6-5; d_call: TRBD2; clone_size: -; cdr3_aa: CASSASGASTDTQYF; cdr3_nt: TGTGCCAGCAGTGCTAGCGGGGCTAGCACAGATACGCAGTATTTT
j_call: TRBJ1-3; v_call: TRBV5-1; d_call: -; clone_size: -; cdr3_aa: CASSLATGTGNTIYF; cdr3_nt: TGCGCCAGCAGCTTGGCGACAGGAACTGGAAACACCATATATTTT
j_call: TRBJ2-2; v_call: TRBV5-1; d_call: -; clone_size: -; cdr3_aa: CASSPTANTGELFF; cdr3_nt: TGCGCCAGCAGCCCAACAGCGAACACCGGGGAGCTGTTTTTT
j_call: TRBJ2-3; v_call: TRBV5-4; d_call: -; clone_size: -; cdr3_aa: CASSFRPGPYGTDTQYF; cdr3_nt: TGTGCCAGCAGCTTCCGCCCGGGGCCCTATGGCACAGATACGCAGTATTTT
j_call: TRBJ2-1; v_call: TRBV5-1; d_call: -; clone_size: -; cdr3_aa: CASSLVGASEQFF; cdr3_nt: TGCGCCAGCAGCTTGGTGGGGGCGAGTGAGCAGTTCTTC
j_call: TRBJ2-2; v_call: TRBV5-4; d_call: -; clone_size: -; cdr3_aa: CASSFRGAPNTGELFF; cdr3_nt: TGTGCCAGCAGCTTCCGAGGGGCCCCGAACACCGGGGAGCTGTTTTTT
j_call: TRBJ2-7; v_call: TRBV5-1; d_call: -; clone_size: -; cdr3_aa: CASSPRYKTGIHEQYF; cdr3_nt: TGCGCCAGCAGCCCCCGGTATAAAACAGGGATCCACGAGCAGTACTTC
j_call: TRBJ1-2; v_call: TRBV6-5; d_call: -; clone_size: -; cdr3_aa: CASSYSRDYGYTF; cdr3_nt: TGTGCCAGCAGTTACTCTAGAGACTATGGCTACACCTTC
j_call: TRBJ2-7; v_call: TRBV4-1; d_call: TRBD2; clone_size: few; cdr3_aa: CASSQGEPGGAFIYEQYF; cdr3_nt: TGCGCCAGCAGCCAAGGGGAACCCGGGGGGGCGTTTATCTACGAGCAGTACTTC
j_call: TRBJ2-1; v_call: TRBV10-3; d_call: TRBD2; clone_size: -; cdr3_aa: CAISEGGDWNEQFF; cdr3_nt: TGTGCCATCAGTGAGGGGGGGGATTGGAATGAGCAGTTCTTC
j_call: TRBJ1-5; v_call: TRBV5-1; d_call: TRBD1; clone_size: -; cdr3_aa: CASSAGTVVNQPQHF; cdr3_nt: TGCGCCAGCAGCGCCGGGACAGTGGTCAATCAGCCCCAGCATTTT
j_call: TRBJ2-5; v_call: TRBV2; d_call: -; clone_size: -; cdr3_aa: CASSNTRLETQYF; cdr3_nt: TGTGCCAGCAGCAATACTAGGTTGGAGACCCAGTACTTC
j_call: TRBJ2-3; v_call: TRBV6-5; d_call: -; clone_size: -; cdr3_aa: CASRRRLENTDTQYF; cdr3_nt: TGTGCCAGCAGACGTAGACTAGAAAACACAGATACGCAGTATTTT
j_call: TRBJ1-5; v_call: TRBV7-9; d_call: -; clone_size: -; cdr3_aa: CASSLQGSNQPQHF; cdr3_nt: TGTGCCAGCAGCTTGCAGGGATCGAATCAGCCCCAGCATTTT
j_call: TRBJ2-5; v_call: TRBV4-1; d_call: TRBD1; clone_size: -; cdr3_aa: CASSSPRGQGDRETQYF; cdr3_nt: TGCGCCAGCAGCTCCCCCCGCGGACAGGGAGATCGGGAGACCCAGTACTTC
j_call: TRBJ1-2; v_call: TRBV6-5; d_call: TRBD1; clone_size: few; cdr3_aa: CASSYRATGRNYGYTF; cdr3_nt: TGTGCCAGCAGTTACCGGGCGACAGGGAGGAACTATGGCTACACCTTC
j_call: TRBJ1-2; v_call: TRBV10-2; d_call: -; clone_size: -; cdr3_aa: CASSKIAREYYGYTF; cdr3_nt: TGCGCCAGCAGTAAAATCGCGCGGGAGTACTATGGCTACACCTTC
j_call: TRBJ1-6; v_call: TRBV5-1; d_call: TRBD1; clone_size: few; cdr3_aa: CASGQGYNSPLHF; cdr3_nt: TGCGCCAGCGGACAGGGGTATAATTCACCCCTCCACTTT
j_call: TRBJ1-2; v_call: TRBV6-1; d_call: -; clone_size: -; cdr3_aa: CASSEARQGHGYTF; cdr3_nt: TGTGCCAGCAGTGAAGCGCGGCAGGGACATGGCTACACCTTC
j_call: TRBJ1-1; v_call: TRBV5-4; d_call: -; clone_size: once; cdr3_aa: CASSLLPVLNTEAFF; cdr3_nt: TGTGCCAGCAGCTTACTCCCAGTCTTGAACACTGAAGCTTTCTTT
j_call: TRBJ2-7; v_call: TRBV14; d_call: TRBD2; clone_size: -; cdr3_aa: CASSQGLAGVQYF; cdr3_nt: TGTGCCAGCAGCCAGGGACTAGCGGGAGTGCAGTACTTC
j_call: TRBJ2-7; v_call: TRBV19; d_call: TRBD1; clone_size: -; cdr3_aa: CASNFGTGDYEQYF; cdr3_nt: TGTGCCAGTAACTTTGGGACAGGGGACTACGAGCAGTACTTC
j_call: TRBJ1-6; v_call: TRBV28; d_call: TRBD1; clone_size: -; cdr3_aa: CASGGTGTGYNSPLHF; cdr3_nt: TGTGCCAGCGGGGGGACCGGGACAGGGTATAATTCACCCCTCCACTTT
j_call: TRBJ1-5; v_call: TRBV5-5; d_call: -; clone_size: once; cdr3_aa: CASSPPFPGGLFYSNQPQHF; cdr3_nt: TGTGCCAGCAGCCCCCCCTTCCCGGGTGGCCTTTTTTATAGCAATCAGCCCCAGCATTTT